The present T cell receptor beta chain was sequenced within a study of blood T cell repertoires in COVID-19. Study-level background: PBMCs, B-cell-depleted T cells, or T cells were the source of the cDNA or gDNA that made up the material.

In the study's own analysis: For nucleated cells, counts were estimated from reference gene primer amplification. TCRdb's copy holds only in-frame clones and misses some; the assay was immunoSEQ multiplex PCR. V, J and clone size are those of that table, while D and trimming were read from the DNA. This sample has tens of thousands of clones, with 81% found just once. This clonotype was sampled from a woman at least 80 years old with active or convalescent COVID-19. Sequencing was performed on peripheral blood.

The CDR3 nucleotides read TGTGCCAGCAGTTTATCGGGAGGGGCTCGCTCCTACGAGCAGTACTTC. Translated, it gives CASSLSGGARSYEQYF. This chain links TRBV27 with TRBJ2-7; 7 bases align to TRBD2. V gave up 0 bases and J gave up 0 bases; unmatched junction bases: 5. Germline V gives CDR1 MNHEY, CDR2 SMNVEV (reference sequence). The CDR3 has 16 residues.